Listed below are T cell receptor beta chains from one sample, sequenced in a study of response to subunit inactivated influenza vaccine. TCRdb re-called the RT-PCR reads through MiXCR, storing one row per CDR3 protein. The profile covers 500,000 to 600,000 distinct CDR3 sequences, with about 10% appearing a single time and roughly a tenth taken by the ten largest. The sequencing used PBMCs from blood, collected on the day of vaccination. These receptor sequences come from a man aged 45 to 65 who received an inactivated influenza vaccine. Both conserved end residues are part of each CDR3. Fields, in order: J gene, clone size, V gene, D gene, CDR3 DNA, CDR3 protein. A D gene is named only where the DNA matches it firmly. Not all rows give a size; the values are once, few, many and, for expanded clones, a class.

TRBJ1-3	many	TRBV29-1	-	TGCAGCGCAAGGACCGGCTCCTCTGGAAACACCATATATTTT	CSARTGSSGNTIYF
TRBJ2-7	many	TRBV20-1	-	TGCAGTGCAACCGGGACGCTCTCCTACGAGCAGTACTTC	CSATGTLSYEQYF
TRBJ2-3	-	TRBV12-3/TRBV12-4	-	TGTGCCAGCAGTATATGGGACGGTAGCACAGATACGCAGTATTTT	CASSIWDGSTDTQYF
TRBJ2-7	-	TRBV20-1	-	TGCAGTGCTAGAGATATACAGAGATTCTCCTACGAGCAGTACTTC	CSARDIQRFSYEQYF
TRBJ2-1	many	TRBV29-1	-	TGCAGCGCGACTGCCTCCTACAATGAGCAGTTCTTC	CSATASYNEQFF
TRBJ2-2	-	TRBV3-1	-	TGTGCCAGCAGCCACCACCGAAACACCGGGGAGCTGTTTTTT	CASSHHRNTGELFF
TRBJ1-6	-	TRBV12-3/TRBV12-4	-	TGTGCCAGCAGTTTGGGGGGCTCCCTTAATTCACCCCTCCACTTT	CASSLGGSLNSPLHF
TRBJ2-1	few	TRBV3-1	-	TGTGCCAGCAGCCAAGAATCTGGGGGGTTGATCAATGAGCAGTTCTTC	CASSQESGGLINEQFF
TRBJ2-3	few	TRBV28	-	TGTGCCAGCAGTTTTTTTTCAGGGGGGCAAGCAGATACGCAGTATTTT	CASSFFSGGQADTQYF
TRBJ2-2	-	TRBV21-1	-	TGTGCCAGCAGCAAAGCCCAGGGGACTAGCGGGGGAAGAAACACCGGGGAGCTGTTTTTT	CASSKAQGTSGGRNTGELFF
TRBJ1-2	few	TRBV7-9	TRBD1	TGTGCCAGCAGCGTGGGACAGGGGGCTCTTGGCTACACCTTC	CASSVGQGALGYTF
TRBJ2-5	once	TRBV5-5	TRBD2	TGTGCCAGCAGCCCCCACGGGGGGGAGACCCAGTACTTC	CASSPHGGETQYF
TRBJ2-5	-	TRBV10-3	TRBD1	TGTGCCATCAGTCTTACCGGGACAGGGAAGAAAGAGACCCAGTACTTC	CAISLTGTGKKETQYF
TRBJ2-3	many	TRBV20-1	TRBD2	TGCAGTGCCCGTCTAGCGGGGGTGGGAGATACGCAGTATTTT	CSARLAGVGDTQYF
TRBJ2-7	few	TRBV7-2	-	TGTGCCAGCAGCTTAGTCGGGACACAGGTATCCTACGAGCAGTACTTC	CASSLVGTQVSYEQYF
TRBJ2-1	many	TRBV10-3	-	TGTGCCATCAGTGAGTCTGTGCGGAGTAGGGCGAATGAGCAGTTCTTC	CAISESVRSRANEQFF
TRBJ2-3	-	TRBV28	-	TGTGCCAGCAGTTTTCTCGCAGATACGCAGTATTTT	CASSFLADTQYF
TRBJ2-3	-	TRBV6-2/TRBV6-3	TRBD2	TGTGCCAGCAGACTCGGGACTAGCGGGGTCTCAGATACGCAGTATTTT	CASRLGTSGVSDTQYF
TRBJ2-1	-	TRBV18	-	TGTGCCAGCTCACCGGCCAGGGGCAATGAGCAGTTCTTC	CASSPARGNEQFF
TRBJ2-7	-	TRBV6-5	-	TGTGCCAGCAGTTACGATGCGGGGACCTACGAGCAGTACTTC	CASSYDAGTYEQYF
TRBJ2-1	few	TRBV14	TRBD2	TGTGCCAGCAGCCTGGTACTAGCGGGAGTGCGCGATGAGCAGTTCTTC	CASSLVLAGVRDEQFF
TRBJ2-1	-	TRBV5-4	-	TGTGCCAGCAGCTCGGAGCTGAGCTCCTACAATGAGCAGTTCTTC	CASSSELSSYNEQFF
TRBJ2-7	few	TRBV5-1	TRBD1	TGCGCCAGCGGTAACAGGGGCGGCTACGAGCAGTACTTC	CASGNRGGYEQYF
TRBJ1-1	-	TRBV4-2	-	TGTGCCAGCAGCCGACATGTTAGGGAGACTGAAGCTTTCTTT	CASSRHVRETEAFF
TRBJ2-3	-	TRBV11-2	TRBD2	TGTGCCAGCAGCTTAGGGTGGCTAGCGGGAGGAGTTTTGGGCACAGATACGCAGTATTTT	CASSLGWLAGGVLGTDTQYF
TRBJ2-5	-	TRBV5-1	TRBD2	TGCGCCAGCAGCTTGTTTATCTCCGGGGGGGCCGGAGAGACCCAGTACTTC	CASSLFISGGAGETQYF
TRBJ2-1	many	TRBV14	-	TGTGCCAGCAGCCGGAGCTCCTACAATGAGCAGTTCTTC	CASSRSSYNEQFF
TRBJ1-2	-	TRBV5-1	-	TGCGCCAGCAGCTTGGGAGAGAGGGCTGCTGGCTACACCTTC	CASSLGERAAGYTF